This TCR beta chain derives from a study of cytomegalovirus exposure and HLA in healthy donors. Findings and caveats of the study: In vitro assays verified that a few CMV-associated chains recognized CMV antigens specifically. In a later analysis, a missense DCLRE1C variant was linked to TCR beta V- and J-gene trimming. Sequencing likely generated an artifact that appeared as a cluster of highly shared sequence variants. Among donors in an Asian-associated ancestry cluster, a later analysis reportedly found fewer N-insertions than the roughly 730-donor mean.

Primers for the PCR totalled 60 Vbeta and 13 Jbeta. Assay used: immunoSEQ multiplex PCR; TCRdb lists only in-frame clones, some missing. The sample carries approximately 130,000 clones, roughly 79% recorded once. Germline values: CDR1 SGHDT, CDR2 YYEEEE. The CDR3 has 15 amino acids. Losses at the gene ends were 4 bases for V and 0 bases for J; bases not matched to a gene: 6. As to this clone: What it binds is unknown.

The rearrangement links TRBV5-6 to TRBJ1-2, with 7 nucleotides matching TRBD1. The sequencing input was PBMCs. The TCR originated in a middle-aged woman in good health and CMV-seronegative. CDR3 in amino acids: CASSSHRGSNYGYTF. The DNA of the CDR3 is TGTGCCAGCAGCAGCCACAGGGGCTCTAACTATGGCTACACCTTC.